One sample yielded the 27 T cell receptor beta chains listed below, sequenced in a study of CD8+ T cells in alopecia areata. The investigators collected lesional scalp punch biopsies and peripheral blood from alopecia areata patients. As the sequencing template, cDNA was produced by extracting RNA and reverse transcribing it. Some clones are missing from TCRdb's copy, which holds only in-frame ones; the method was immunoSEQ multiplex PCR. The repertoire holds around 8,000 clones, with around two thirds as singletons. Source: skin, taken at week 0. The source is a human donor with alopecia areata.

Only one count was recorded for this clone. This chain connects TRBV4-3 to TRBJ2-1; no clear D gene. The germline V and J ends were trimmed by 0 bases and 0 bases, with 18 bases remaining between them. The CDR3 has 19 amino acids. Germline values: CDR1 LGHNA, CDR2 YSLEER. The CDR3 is CASSQEPVPRPGSYNEQFF. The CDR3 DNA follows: TGCGCCAGCAGCCAAGAGCCAGTCCCCCGTCCCGGCTCCTACAATGAGCAGTTCTTC.

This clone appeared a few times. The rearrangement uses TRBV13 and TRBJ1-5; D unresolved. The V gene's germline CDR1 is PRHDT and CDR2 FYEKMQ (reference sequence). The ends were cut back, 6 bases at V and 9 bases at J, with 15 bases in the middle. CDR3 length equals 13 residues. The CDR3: CASSEALGMPQHF. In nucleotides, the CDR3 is TGTGCCAGCAGTGAAGCCTTGGGTATGCCCCAGCATTTT.

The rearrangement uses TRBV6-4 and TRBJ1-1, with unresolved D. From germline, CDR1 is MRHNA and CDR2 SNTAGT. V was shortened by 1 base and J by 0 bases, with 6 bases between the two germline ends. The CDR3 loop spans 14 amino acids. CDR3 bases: TGTGCCAGCAGTGACTTTAGCATGAACACTGAAGCTTTCTTT. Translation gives CASSDFSMNTEAFF.

The CDR3 coding sequence is TGTGCCAGCAGCTTAGTGGTTAACACAGATACGCAGTATTTT. Its translation is CASSLVVNTDTQYF. The genes are TRBV7-2 and TRBJ2-3; no reliable D call. The CDR3 has 14 amino acids. Per the germline V gene, CDR1 is SGHTA and CDR2 is FQGNSA. The V and J ends lost 1 base and 2 bases respectively, with 7 bases between them.

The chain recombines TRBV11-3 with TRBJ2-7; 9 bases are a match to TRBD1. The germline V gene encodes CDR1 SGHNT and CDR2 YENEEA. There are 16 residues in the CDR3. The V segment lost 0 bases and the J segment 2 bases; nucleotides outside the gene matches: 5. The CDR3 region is CASSLEMGQGTYEQYF. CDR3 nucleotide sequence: TGTGCCAGCAGCTTAGAAATGGGACAGGGAACCTACGAGCAGTACTTC.

Here the CDR3 reads CASSPAGNQETQYF. DNA of the CDR3: TGTGCCAGCTCACCGGCGGGGAACCAAGAGACCCAGTACTTC. The V and J genes are TRBV18 and TRBJ2-5; D is perhaps TRBD2 (6 bases). This CDR3 contains 14 residues. Germline loops: CDR1 KGHSH, CDR2 LQKENI. The V gene lost 3 bases and the J gene lost 0 bases, with 8 bases spanning the gap.

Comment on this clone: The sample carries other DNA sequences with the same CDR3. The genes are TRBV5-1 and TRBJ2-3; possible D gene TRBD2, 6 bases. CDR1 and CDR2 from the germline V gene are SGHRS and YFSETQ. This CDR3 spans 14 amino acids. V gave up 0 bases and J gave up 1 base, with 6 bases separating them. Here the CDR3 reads CASSLGGGTDTQYF. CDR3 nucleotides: TGCGCCAGCAGCTTGGGCGGGGGCACAGATACGCAGTATTTT.

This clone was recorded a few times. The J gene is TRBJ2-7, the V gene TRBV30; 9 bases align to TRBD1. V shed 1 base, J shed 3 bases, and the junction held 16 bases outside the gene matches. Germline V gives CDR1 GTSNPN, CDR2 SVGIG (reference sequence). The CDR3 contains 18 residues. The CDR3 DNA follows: TGTGCCTGGAGTGGGGCGGTCCCCCGAGCGGGACAGGGCTACGAGCAGTACTTC. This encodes CAWSGAVPRAGQGYEQYF.

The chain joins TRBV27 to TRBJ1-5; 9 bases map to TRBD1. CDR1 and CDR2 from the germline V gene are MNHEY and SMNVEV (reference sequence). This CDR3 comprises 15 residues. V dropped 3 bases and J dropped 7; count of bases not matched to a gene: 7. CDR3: CASSFDRTGDQPQHF. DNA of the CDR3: TGTGCCAGCAGTTTTGATAGGACAGGGGACCAGCCCCAGCATTTT.

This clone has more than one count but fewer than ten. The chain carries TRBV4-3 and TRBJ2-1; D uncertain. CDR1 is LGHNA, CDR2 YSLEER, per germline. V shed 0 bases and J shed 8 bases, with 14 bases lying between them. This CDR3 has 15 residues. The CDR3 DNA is TGCGCCAGCAGCCAAGATGACCGCGGAAGCGATGAGCAGTTCTTC. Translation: CASSQDDRGSDEQFF.

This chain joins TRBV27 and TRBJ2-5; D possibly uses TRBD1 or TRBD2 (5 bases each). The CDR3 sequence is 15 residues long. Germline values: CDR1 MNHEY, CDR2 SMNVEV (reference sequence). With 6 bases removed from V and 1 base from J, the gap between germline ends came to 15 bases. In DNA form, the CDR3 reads TGTGCCAGCAGCACCGGGACCGTACCCCAAGAGACCCAGTACTTC. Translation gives CASSTGTVPQETQYF.

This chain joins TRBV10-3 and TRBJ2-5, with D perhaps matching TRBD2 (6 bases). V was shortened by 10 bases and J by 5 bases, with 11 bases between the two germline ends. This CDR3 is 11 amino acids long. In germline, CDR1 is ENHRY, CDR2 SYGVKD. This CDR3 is CASGAGETQYF. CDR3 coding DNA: TGTGCCAGTGGGGCGGGGGAGACCCAGTACTTC.

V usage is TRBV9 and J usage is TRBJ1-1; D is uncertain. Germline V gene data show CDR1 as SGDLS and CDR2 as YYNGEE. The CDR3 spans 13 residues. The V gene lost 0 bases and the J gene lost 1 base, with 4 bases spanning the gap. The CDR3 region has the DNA TGTGCCAGCAGCGTAGGGACGAACACTGAAGCTTTCTTT. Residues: CASSVGTNTEAFF.

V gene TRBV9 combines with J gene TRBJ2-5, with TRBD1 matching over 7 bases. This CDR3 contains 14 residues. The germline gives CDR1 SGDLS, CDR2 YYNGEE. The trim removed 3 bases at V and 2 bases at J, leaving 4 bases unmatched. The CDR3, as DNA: TGTGCCAGCAGCGGATCGGGACAGCAAGAGACCCAGTACTTC. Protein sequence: CASSGSGQQETQYF.

The CDR3 bases are TGTGCCACCCGAGAGGGGGGGGGCGCATGGGCTTTCTTT. It yields the protein CATREGGGAWAFF. The chain recombines TRBV10-3 with TRBJ1-1; TRBD1 is a possible D gene (6 bases). The CDR3 has 13 residues. V was pared by 10 bases and J by 11 bases, with 23 bases between. Germline V gene sequence: CDR1 ENHRY, CDR2 SYGVKD.

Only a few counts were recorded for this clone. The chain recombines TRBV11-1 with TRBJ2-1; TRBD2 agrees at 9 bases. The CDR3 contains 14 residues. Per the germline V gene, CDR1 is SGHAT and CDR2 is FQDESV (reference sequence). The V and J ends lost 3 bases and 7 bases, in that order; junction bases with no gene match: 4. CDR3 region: CASSLGGGANEQFF. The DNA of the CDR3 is TGTGCCAGCAGCTTGGGCGGGGGGGCGAATGAGCAGTTCTTC.

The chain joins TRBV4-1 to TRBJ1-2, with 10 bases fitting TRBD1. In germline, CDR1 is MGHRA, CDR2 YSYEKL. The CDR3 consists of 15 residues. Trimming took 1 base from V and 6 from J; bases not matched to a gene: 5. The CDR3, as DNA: TGCGCCAGCAGCCAAGTCCGGGGACAGGGGAATGGCTACACCTTC. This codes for CASSQVRGQGNGYTF.

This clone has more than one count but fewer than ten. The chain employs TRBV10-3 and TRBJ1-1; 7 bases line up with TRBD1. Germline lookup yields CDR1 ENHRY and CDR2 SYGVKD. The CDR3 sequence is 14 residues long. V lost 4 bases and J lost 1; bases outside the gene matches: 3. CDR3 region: CAISGQGGNTEAFF. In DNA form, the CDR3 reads TGTGCCATCAGTGGCCAGGGGGGGAACACTGAAGCTTTCTTT.

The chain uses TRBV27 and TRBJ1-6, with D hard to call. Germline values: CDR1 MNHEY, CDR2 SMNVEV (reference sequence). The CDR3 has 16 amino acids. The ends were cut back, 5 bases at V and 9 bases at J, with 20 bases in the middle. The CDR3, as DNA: TGTGCCAGCAGTGAGGCGGTTGGAGATCTCGGTTCACCCCTCCACTTT. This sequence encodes CASSEAVGDLGSPLHF.

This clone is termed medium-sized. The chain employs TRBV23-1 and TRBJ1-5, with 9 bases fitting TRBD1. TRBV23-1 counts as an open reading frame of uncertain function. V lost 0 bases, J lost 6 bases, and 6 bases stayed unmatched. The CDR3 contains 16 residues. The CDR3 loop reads CASSQSNRGPVQPQHF. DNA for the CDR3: TGCGCCAGCAGTCAATCGAACAGGGGGCCAGTTCAGCCCCAGCATTTT.

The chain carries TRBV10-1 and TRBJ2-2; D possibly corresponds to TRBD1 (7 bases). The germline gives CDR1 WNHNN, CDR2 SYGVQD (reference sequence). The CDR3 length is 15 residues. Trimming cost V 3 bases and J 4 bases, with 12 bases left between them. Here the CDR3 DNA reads TGCGCCAGCAGTGATCCAGGGGGGATCACCGGGGAGCTGTTTTTT. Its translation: CASSDPGGITGELFF.

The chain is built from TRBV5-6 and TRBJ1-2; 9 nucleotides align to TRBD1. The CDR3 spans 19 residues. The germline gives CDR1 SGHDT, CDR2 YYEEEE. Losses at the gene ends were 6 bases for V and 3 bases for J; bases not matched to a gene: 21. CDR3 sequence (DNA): TGTGCCAGCAACCTACAGGGGGCAGGGTTCTCAGGGGCGGACTATGGCTACACCTTC. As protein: CASNLQGAGFSGADYGYTF.

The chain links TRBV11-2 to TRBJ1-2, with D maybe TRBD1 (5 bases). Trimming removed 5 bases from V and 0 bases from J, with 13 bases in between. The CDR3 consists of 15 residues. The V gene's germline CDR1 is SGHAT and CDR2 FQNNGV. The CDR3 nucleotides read TGTGCCAGCAGCCCCGGGACGGGCGCTAACTATGGCTACACCTTC. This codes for CASSPGTGANYGYTF.

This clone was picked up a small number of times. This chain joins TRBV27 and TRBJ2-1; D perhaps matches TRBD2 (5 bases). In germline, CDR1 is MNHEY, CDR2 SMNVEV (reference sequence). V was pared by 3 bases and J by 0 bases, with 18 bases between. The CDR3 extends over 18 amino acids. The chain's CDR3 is CASSFGLRAGSSYNEQFF. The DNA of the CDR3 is TGTGCCAGCAGTTTCGGTTTGAGGGCTGGTAGCTCCTACAATGAGCAGTTCTTC.

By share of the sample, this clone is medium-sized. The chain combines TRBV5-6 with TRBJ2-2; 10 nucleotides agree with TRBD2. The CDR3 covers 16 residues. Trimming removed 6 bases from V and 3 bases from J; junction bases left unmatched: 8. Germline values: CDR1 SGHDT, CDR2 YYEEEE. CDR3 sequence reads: CASISGTSEYTGELFF. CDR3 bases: TGTGCCAGCATATCCGGGACTAGCGAGTACACCGGGGAGCTGTTTTTT.

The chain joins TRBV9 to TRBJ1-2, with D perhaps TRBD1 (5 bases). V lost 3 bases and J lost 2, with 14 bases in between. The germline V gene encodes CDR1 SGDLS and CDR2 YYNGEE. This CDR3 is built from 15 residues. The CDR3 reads CASSAQGMFNYGYTF. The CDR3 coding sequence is TGTGCCAGCAGCGCGCAGGGTATGTTCAACTATGGCTACACCTTC.

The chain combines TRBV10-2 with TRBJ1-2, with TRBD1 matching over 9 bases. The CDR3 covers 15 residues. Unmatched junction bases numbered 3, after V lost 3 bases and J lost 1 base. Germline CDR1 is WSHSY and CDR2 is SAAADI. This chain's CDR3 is CASSDRDRVNYGYTF. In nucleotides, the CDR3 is TGCGCCAGCAGTGACCGGGACAGGGTTAACTATGGCTACACCTTC.